This TCR beta chain came from a study of Tregs in tolerant kidney transplant recipients (dated by TCRdb to between 2018 and 2021). Describing the broader study: The study used TCRbeta sequencing to identify donor-specific regulatory T cells before combined kidney and bone marrow transplantation, then tracked those cells after transplant. TCRbeta repertoire sequencing was used in a few healthy controls to compare several ways of expanding Tregs specific for an allogeneic donor. Beyond this particular receptor, the publication reports: Biological reproducibility was not examined directly, but technical replication error appeared to be minimal. Expanding Tregs with activated donor B cells appeared to identify the most biologically relevant and donor-specific TCRbeta repertoire. The study was limited by small patient numbers, and the findings need validation in larger populations and under other immunosuppression protocols.

Including cysteine and phenylalanine, the CDR3 has 17 amino acids. Of the read, only the CDR3 DNA is kept; its 51 bases are in frame from base 1. V loses 3 bases, J loses 0 bases, and the germline ends lie 17 bases apart. The germline V gene yields KGHSH for CDR1 and LQKENI for CDR2. Unstimulated Tregs (CD4+CD25+CD127-), CD4+ non-Tregs (CD4+CD25-), CD4 and CD8 cells were FACS-sorted from thawed PBMCs. Blood from healthy controls was obtained either as purchased buffy coats or from healthy volunteers. Healthy control blood was processed by Ficoll density gradient to PBMCs and cryopreserved; patient PBMCs were collected before and after transplant. About this clone: Its binding antigen is unknown. The sample holds no much larger clone one base away, and base qualities are not on file.

Genomic DNA was extracted from sorted cells with the QIAGEN DNeasy Blood and Tissue Kit for TCRbeta CDR3 sequencing. High-throughput TCRbeta CDR3 sequencing was carried out commercially through immunoSEQ, with PCR amplification with bias correction and internal controls included. For the original study's pipeline: A unique productive TCRbeta sequence was defined by the CDR3 nucleotide sequence when primers matched, and otherwise by the CDR3 amino acid sequence together with the Vbeta and Jbeta genes. As a correction for sorting error, sequences shared between sorted populations at a frequency ratio of 2:1 or less were discarded, and the remaining shared sequences were assigned to the higher population. Donor-reactive sequences were defined as at least 5-fold expanded in CFSE-low cells versus unstimulated cells, with frequency of at least 0.01% in CFSE-low cells. Jensen-Shannon divergence calculated on the top 100 TCRbeta sequences ranked by frequency was used to measure repertoire divergence. For samples with multiple sequencing runs, sorting error was corrected separately for each run before the runs were pooled. Here the immuneACCESS table is served through TCRdb, limited to in-frame sequences with V and J called. Missing clones are a known gap in these copies; in checked studies unresolved V genes cover under half, and the rest lacks a known reason. D and trimming come from the DNA, and the V and J calls and clone size come from that table. This sample comprises roughly 120,000 clones, roughly 93% of them detected only once. The top ten hold more than 0.45% of the sample.

The sequencing input was CD4+ T cells from blood. The receptor was isolated from a human donor in good health. Rearrangement joined TRBV18 to TRBJ1-1; the D segment could be TRBD1, given 6 matching bases. The DNA reads as follows: TGTGCCAGCTCACCCCGAGACACAGGGATTTTGAACACTGAAGCTTTCTTT. This yields the protein CASSPRDTGILNTEAFF.